These T cell receptor beta chains were read from a single sample in a study of T cell responses to AZD1222 COVID-19 vaccine. The repertoire was sequenced with immunoSEQ multiplex PCR; TCRdb's copy has only in-frame clones and lacks some. The sample carries some 150,000 clones, 80% to 90% recorded once. The source material was peripheral blood, sampled after recovery from COVID-19. These receptors all come from an adult who had recovered from COVID-19. The CDR3 runs from the conserved cysteine through the conserved F or W. A D gene is named only where the DNA matches it firmly. For some rows the clone size is stated as once, few or many, or as a class when expanded; others skip it.

size: .
V: TRBV9
D: .
J: TRBJ2-5
DNA: TGTGCCAGCAGCGTGGGCAGGAGTGGGACCCAGTACTTC
CDR3: CASSVGRSGTQYF

size: .
V: TRBV5-1
D: TRBD1
J: TRBJ2-1
DNA: TGCGCCAGCAGTCACGGGACAGGGAGGAACAATGAGCAGTTCTTC
CDR3: CASSHGTGRNNEQFF

size: once
V: TRBV27
D: .
J: TRBJ1-6
DNA: TGTGCCAGCAGTTTATCATGGGGGTATAATTCACCCCTCCACTTT
CDR3: CASSLSWGYNSPLHF

size: once
V: TRBV28
D: TRBD2
J: TRBJ2-7
DNA: TGTGCCAGCAGAGCTAGCGGCAACTCCTACGAGCAGTACTTC
CDR3: CASRASGNSYEQYF

size: once
V: TRBV5-8
D: TRBD1
J: TRBJ2-7
DNA: TGTGCCAGCAGCTTGGTAGGGACAGGCTATTACTCCTACGAGCAGTACTTC
CDR3: CASSLVGTGYYSYEQYF

size: .
V: TRBV18
D: .
J: TRBJ2-7
DNA: TGTGCCAGCTCACCCGACAGCGACTACGAGCAGTACTTC
CDR3: CASSPDSDYEQYF

size: .
V: TRBV12-5
D: TRBD2
J: TRBJ2-3
DNA: TGTGCTAGTGGTTTGGCGGTAGCGGGAGTCGGAGATACGCAGTATTTT
CDR3: CASGLAVAGVGDTQYF

size: .
V: TRBV7-8
D: .
J: TRBJ2-2
DNA: TGTGCCAGCAGATTCACTGGGGGCGCGGGCGGGGAGCTGTTTTTT
CDR3: CASRFTGGAGGELFF

size: .
V: TRBV18
D: TRBD1
J: TRBJ1-2
DNA: TGTGCCAGCTCGCCAAACGGTGGGACAGTCAGCTATGGCTACACCTTC
CDR3: CASSPNGGTVSYGYTF

size: .
V: TRBV7-2
D: .
J: TRBJ1-2
DNA: TGTGCCAGCAGCCCCCGGACGTCTGGCTACACCTTC
CDR3: CASSPRTSGYTF

size: .
V: TRBV19
D: .
J: TRBJ1-6
DNA: TGTGCCAGTAGTATAGGACAGGACAATTCACCCCTCCACTTT
CDR3: CASSIGQDNSPLHF

size: .
V: TRBV5-6
D: .
J: TRBJ1-1
DNA: TGTGCCAGCAGCTTGGGGGGTTTATCTGAAGCTTTCTTT
CDR3: CASSLGGLSEAFF

size: .
V: TRBV28
D: .
J: TRBJ1-2
DNA: TGTGCCAGCACCTCTTTGGGGCCAGGGATTACGTGGGGCTACACCTTC
CDR3: CASTSLGPGITWGYTF

size: once
V: TRBV5-1
D: .
J: TRBJ1-1
DNA: TGCGCCAGCGTAGGTGAGACAGGGAACACTGAAGCTTTCTTT
CDR3: CASVGETGNTEAFF

size: once
V: TRBV7-8
D: .
J: TRBJ1-3
DNA: TGTGCCAGCAGCTTAGTTTCCGGGGATGGAAACACCATATATTTT
CDR3: CASSLVSGDGNTIYF

size: .
V: TRBV15
D: TRBD2
J: TRBJ2-7
DNA: TGTGCCACCAGCAGAGATCTAGCGGGGTCCTACGAGCAGTACTTC
CDR3: CATSRDLAGSYEQYF

size: once
V: TRBV28
D: .
J: TRBJ2-1
DNA: TGTGCCAGCAGCCCGGACCCCAATGAGCAGTTCTTC
CDR3: CASSPDPNEQFF

size: .
V: TRBV4-2
D: .
J: TRBJ1-3
DNA: TGTGCCAGCAGCCAAGAGAGGGGAAGACCCTCTGGAAACACCATATATTTT
CDR3: CASSQERGRPSGNTIYF

size: .
V: TRBV27
D: .
J: TRBJ1-5
DNA: TGTGCCAGCAGTGCCAGGCATCAGCCCCAGCATTTT
CDR3: CASSARHQPQHF

size: .
V: TRBV4-2
D: .
J: TRBJ1-6
DNA: TGTGCCAGCAGCTTGCCGACAGCCACCTATAATTCACCCCTCCACTTT
CDR3: CASSLPTATYNSPLHF

size: .
V: TRBV12-3/TRBV12-4
D: .
J: TRBJ2-7
DNA: TGTGCCAGCAGCTGGCCAGGGGTGAACGAGCAGTACTTC
CDR3: CASSWPGVNEQYF

size: once
V: TRBV16
D: .
J: TRBJ2-6
DNA: TGTGCCAGCAGCCAGACGGGGGCGGCTGGGGCCAACGTCCTGACTTTC
CDR3: CASSQTGAAGANVLTF

size: .
V: TRBV6-2/TRBV6-3
D: .
J: TRBJ1-2
DNA: TGTGCCAGCAGTTCACCGGGCGGCACGCGGGGCGCTAACTATGGCTACACCTTC
CDR3: CASSSPGGTRGANYGYTF